The 20 T cell receptor beta chains below all came from one sample that was sequenced in a study of post-analysis software for immune sequencing data. Study results and caveats: The study found TRBV5-6, TRBV5-1 and TRBV20-1 among a handful of TRBV segments more frequent in patients than controls.

Their cognate antigens are unknown. The authors incorporated unique molecular identifiers into the TCR beta cDNA libraries. TCRdb analysed the PCR reads with MiXCR anew, one entry per CDR3 protein. The table has 750,000 to 950,000 distinct CDR3 sequences, around 46% seen once. Sequenced: blood. These receptors all stem from a girl aged 5-17 years with multiple sclerosis.

The chain combines TRBV10-3 with TRBJ2-7, with D possibly being TRBD2 (5 bases). In germline, CDR1 is ENHRY, CDR2 SYGVKD. V shed 0 bases and J shed 0 bases, with 9 bases lying between them. The CDR3 has 15 amino acids. The CDR3 loop is CAISESPGSSYEQYF. CDR3 DNA sequence: TGTGCCATCAGTGAGTCGCCGGGGAGCTCCTACGAGCAGTACTTC.

The chain uses TRBV24-1 and TRBJ2-2, with 7 bases lining up with TRBD1. V was pared by 3 bases and J by 0 bases, with 0 bases of the junction left unmatched. Per germline, CDR1 KGHDR and CDR2 SFDVKD. This CDR3 is 15 amino acids long. The CDR3 sequence is CATSDGTANTGELFF. CDR3 nucleotides: TGTGCCACCAGTGATGGGACAGCGAACACCGGGGAGCTGTTTTTT.

This clonotype was counted once. Sequence at one end of the junction differs from germline and may be a read error. The gene calls are TRBV20-1 and TRBJ2-7, with 8 nucleotides matching TRBD2. CDR1 and CDR2 (germline): DFQATT, SNEGSKA (reference sequence). The CDR3 runs 15 residues. The CDR3 DNA reads TGCAGTGCGGTACCTATTAGCGGGAAACCCTACGGGCAGTACTTC. Protein: CSAVPISGKPYGQYF.

This chain connects TRBV29-1 to TRBJ1-1; D possibly corresponds to TRBD1 (5 bases). This CDR3 has 13 residues. Germline V gene lookup returns CDR1 SQVTM and CDR2 ANQGSEA. V was clipped by 4 bases and J by 5 bases, with 14 bases between them. CDR3 in amino acids: CSVGETDNTEAFF. CDR3 nucleotides: TGCAGCGTTGGAGAGACAGATAATACTGAAGCTTTCTTT. The full variable domain, with the rest looked up from reference TRBV29-1 and TRBJ1-1, is SAVISQKPSRDICQRGTSLTIQCQVDSQVTMMFWYRQQPGQSLTLIATANQGSEATYESGFVIDKFPISRPNLTFSTLTVSNMSPEDSSIYLCSVGETDNTEAFFGQGTRLTVV.

This clonotype was counted only a few times. The V gene is TRBV7-2, the J gene TRBJ2-1, with TRBD2 identical over 10 bases. The junction had 6 bases not matched to a gene; V was cut back by 1 base and J by 3 bases. The CDR3 totals 17 residues. Germline values: CDR1 SGHTA, CDR2 FQGNSA. The CDR3 reads CASSLVSSGSNYNEQFF. In DNA, the CDR3 is TGTGCCAGCAGCTTAGTGTCTAGCGGGAGTAACTACAATGAGCAGTTCTTC. Together with reference TRBV7-2 and TRBJ2-1, the CDR3 gives the full variable domain: GAGVSQSPSNKVTEKGKDVELRCDPISGHTALYWYRQSLGQGLEFLIYFQGNSAPDKSGLPSDRFSAERTGGSVSTLTIQRTQQEDSAVYLCASSLVSSGSNYNEQFFGPGTRLTVL.

The V call is TRBV7-9, the J call TRBJ2-6; tentatively, D is TRBD1 (6 bases). V was clipped by 6 bases and J by 3 bases, with 15 bases between them. This CDR3 contains 16 residues. From germline, CDR1 is SEHNR and CDR2 FQNEAQ (reference sequence). CDR3 amino acids: CASRPLTGRGANVLTF. The CDR3 nucleotides are TGTGCCAGCAGACCTTTGACAGGTCGTGGGGCCAACGTCCTGACTTTC.

The J gene is TRBJ2-3, the V gene TRBV29-1; D uncertain. The CDR3 has 13 amino acids. Trimming removed 4 bases from V and 1 base from J, with 9 bases in between. Per germline, CDR1 SQVTM and CDR2 ANQGSEA. This CDR3 is CSVGAEGTDTQYF. CDR3 DNA: TGCAGCGTTGGGGCCGAGGGCACAGATACGCAGTATTTT.

The chain couples TRBV12-3 or TRBV12-4 to TRBJ2-7; no clear D gene. The CDR3 extends over 16 amino acids. Trimming cost V 4 bases and J 0 bases, with 16 bases left between them. The CDR3 sequence: CASSSARPTFSYEQYF. CDR3 in DNA: TGTGCCAGCAGTTCTGCACGACCCACCTTCTCCTACGAGCAGTACTTC.

The V and J genes are TRBV3-1 and TRBJ2-5, with D possibly TRBD2 on 6 matching bases. The V end was cut by 4 bases, the J end by 6 bases, with 18 bases between. Germline CDR1 LGHDT, CDR2 YNNKEL (reference sequence). CDR3 length: 15 amino acids. In DNA, the CDR3 is TGTGCCAGCAGCCCCATGACTAGTATGTTAAAGACCCAGTACTTC. It yields the protein CASSPMTSMLKTQYF.

This clonotype turned up a few times. The germline gene is not matched at one end of the junction; a read error may be the cause. This chain links TRBV29-1 with TRBJ1-4; D is perhaps TRBD1 (5 bases). CDR1 is SQVTM and CDR2 is ANQGSEA in the germline V gene. The CDR3 has 13 residues. The CDR3 DNA reads as TGCAGCGTTAAAGACAGCCGCGGAGAAAAACTGTTTTTT. Its protein product is CSVKDSRGEKLFF.

The gene calls are TRBV20-1 and TRBJ2-1, with D perhaps TRBD2 (7 bases). TRBJ2-7 matches the DNA end more closely, so the J call is doubtful. CDR3 size: 13 residues. Germline V gene sequence: CDR1 DFQATT, CDR2 SNEGSKA (reference sequence). The CDR3 DNA reads as TGCAGTGCTAGGGAGGGGGGGAACAATGAGCAGTACTTC. As protein: CSAREGGNNEQYF.

V usage is TRBV7-8 and J usage is TRBJ2-7; the D gene is possibly TRBD1 (6 bases). CDR3 length equals 15 residues. V was clipped by 5 bases and J by 0 bases, with 14 bases between them. The germline gives CDR1 SGHVS, CDR2 FQNEAQ. Here the CDR3 reads CASSPPEGDSYEQYF. DNA for the CDR3: TGTGCCAGCAGCCCTCCCGAGGGGGACTCCTACGAGCAGTACTTC.

This clonotype was seen a few times. The chain recombines TRBV4-1 with TRBJ2-3, with no clear D. V lost 1 base to trimming and J lost 0 bases, with 11 bases between them. This CDR3 spans 16 amino acids. CDR1 is MGHRA and CDR2 is YSYEKL in the germline V gene. The CDR3 protein is CASSQVGPESTDTQYF. The CDR3 region has the DNA TGCGCCAGCAGCCAAGTGGGCCCCGAAAGCACAGATACGCAGTATTTT.

This chain connects TRBV29-1 to TRBJ2-4; D may be TRBD1 (7 bases). With the DNA end fitting TRBJ2-7 better, the J assignment may be wrong. The CDR3 is 16 residues long. Per the germline V gene, CDR1 is SQVTM and CDR2 is ANQGSEA. CDR3 protein: CSVEVGRGVFAHEQYF. CDR3 coding DNA: TGCAGCGTTGAAGTAGGCAGGGGGGTGTTCGCGCACGAGCAGTACTTC.

J is TRBJ2-7 and V is TRBV6-1, with 7 bases matching TRBD1. The CDR3 spans 13 residues. Trimming removed 8 bases from V and 6 bases from J; junction bases left unmatched: 10. CDR1 and CDR2 from the germline V gene are MNHNS and SASEGT. The CDR3 DNA sequence: TGTGCCAGCGAAAGGGGGCCGCTGCTCGAGCAGTACTTC. Amino acids: CASERGPLLEQYF.

The rearrangement uses TRBV18 and TRBJ1-2, with 11 bases lining up with TRBD1. With 6 bases clipped from V and 5 bases from J, the junction kept 8 bases outside the gene matches. The CDR3 extends over 15 amino acids. Germline V gene lookup returns CDR1 KGHSH and CDR2 LQKENI. CDR3 sequence (DNA): TGTGCCAGCTCGCCTCCGGGACAGGGGGTATATGGCTACACCTTC. Translating it yields CASSPPGQGVYGYTF.

The sample holds many counts of this clonotype. One end of the junction varies from germline; a read error may be responsible. The chain uses TRBV7-7 and TRBJ2-1, with 8 bases aligning to TRBD1. The germline V gene has CDR1 SSHAT and CDR2 FNYEAQ (reference sequence). The CDR3 spans 14 residues. The CDR3 region has the DNA TGTGCTAGCAGCGCGGGGACAGGAGGAAATGAGCAGTTCTTC. This codes for CASSAGTGGNEQFF.

V gene TRBV20-1 combines with J gene TRBJ1-2; TRBD1 matches at 9 bases. The ends lost 5 bases at V and 4 bases at J; junction bases unmatched: 8. CDR1 is DFQATT and CDR2 is SNEGSKA in the germline V gene (reference sequence). CDR3 length equals 14 residues. Here the CDR3 DNA reads TGCAGTGCTCTCCGGACAGGGGTGACCTATGGCTACACCTTC. Translating it yields CSALRTGVTYGYTF.

On this clonotype: An end of the junction differs from the germline gene, which may be a read error. The V gene is TRBV6-5, the J gene TRBJ1-5; tentative D call: TRBD1 (5 bases). This CDR3 contains 15 residues. CDR1 and CDR2 from the germline V gene are MNHEY and SVGAGI. The CDR3 DNA reads TGTGCCAGCAGTCACTCGTTCGGGGGACTACAGCCCCAGCATTTT. Protein: CASSHSFGGLQPQHF.

This chain joins TRBV12-3 or TRBV12-4 and TRBJ1-2; no firm D call. The CDR3 is made up of 14 amino acids. Trimming stripped 5 bases from V and 2 bases from J, with 12 bases between. The CDR3 coding sequence is TGTGCCAGCAGTCCGACGTTATTAAACTATGGCTACACCTTC. Translated: CASSPTLLNYGYTF.